This T cell receptor beta chain appears in the sequencing data of a study of PD-1 blockade in classical Hodgkin lymphoma. Germline lookup yields CDR1 SNHLY and CDR2 FYNNEI. V lost 8 bases and J lost 7, with 18 bases in between. The CDR3 spans 13 residues. Repertoires were generated with immunoSEQ multiplex PCR, while TCRdb's copy carries only in-frame clones and drops some. Of about 92,000 clones in the sample, under 85% were seen once. Time point specified: cycle 4 day 1 (C4D1), after six to seven weeks of nivolumab. After autologous stem cell transplantation all patients relapsed, and prior brentuximab vedotin exposure differed between cohorts. Findings and caveats of the study: CD4+ TCR diversity climbed significantly by C4D1, unlike CD8+ TCR diversity.

Concerning this clone: The antigen is unknown.

This clonotype was obtained from a human donor with classical Hodgkin lymphoma. This chain links TRBV2 with TRBJ2-7, with D tentatively TRBD2 (5 bases). The material was peripheral blood mononuclear cells (PBMCs), obtained before the fourth cycle of nivolumab. CDR3 DNA: TGTGCCAGCCTGCGTGGTTTCGGAGGAGAGCAGTACTTC. This gives the protein CASLRGFGGEQYF. Complete variable domain (other parts from reference TRBV2 and TRBJ2-7): EPEVTQTPSHQVTQMGQEVILRCVPISNHLYFYWYRQILGQKVEFLVSFYNNEISEKSEIFDDQFSVERPDGSNFTLKIRSTKLEDSAMYFCASLRGFGGEQYFGPGTRLTVT.